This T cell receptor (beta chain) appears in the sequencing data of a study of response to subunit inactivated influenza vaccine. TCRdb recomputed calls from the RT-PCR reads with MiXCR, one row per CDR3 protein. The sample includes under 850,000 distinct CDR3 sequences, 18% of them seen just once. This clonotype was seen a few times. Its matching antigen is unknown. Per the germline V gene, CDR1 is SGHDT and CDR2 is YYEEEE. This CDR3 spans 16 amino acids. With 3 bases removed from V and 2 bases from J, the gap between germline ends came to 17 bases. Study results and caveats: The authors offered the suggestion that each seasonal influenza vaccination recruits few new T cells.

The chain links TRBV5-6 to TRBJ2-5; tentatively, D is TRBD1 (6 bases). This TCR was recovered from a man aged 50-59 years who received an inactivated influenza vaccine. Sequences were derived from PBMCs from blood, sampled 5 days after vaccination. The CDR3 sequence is CASSSWVVGTQETQYF. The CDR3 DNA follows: TGTGCCAGCAGCTCATGGGTGGTAGGGACACAAGAGACCCAGTACTTC.